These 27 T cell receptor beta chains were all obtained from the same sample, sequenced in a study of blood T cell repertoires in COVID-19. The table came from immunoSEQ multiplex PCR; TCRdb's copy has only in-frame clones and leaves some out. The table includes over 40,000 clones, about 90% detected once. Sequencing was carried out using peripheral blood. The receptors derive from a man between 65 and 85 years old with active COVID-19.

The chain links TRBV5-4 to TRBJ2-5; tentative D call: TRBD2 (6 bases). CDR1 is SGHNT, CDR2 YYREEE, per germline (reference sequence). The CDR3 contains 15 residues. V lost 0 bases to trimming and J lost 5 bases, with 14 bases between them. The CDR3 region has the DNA TGTGCCAGCAGCTTGGCGACGACTAGAGGGGAGACCCAGTACTTC. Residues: CASSLATTRGETQYF.

CDR3 in amino acids: CASSLVRLAPYEQYF. CDR3 nucleotides: TGTGCCAGCAGCTTAGTGAGACTAGCACCCTACGAGCAGTACTTC. J is TRBJ2-7 and V is TRBV7-2; 7 bases are a match to TRBD2. The CDR3 is 15 residues long. J was trimmed by 2 bases and V by 1 base; bases with no gene match: 5. Germline lookup yields CDR1 SGHTA and CDR2 FQGNSA.

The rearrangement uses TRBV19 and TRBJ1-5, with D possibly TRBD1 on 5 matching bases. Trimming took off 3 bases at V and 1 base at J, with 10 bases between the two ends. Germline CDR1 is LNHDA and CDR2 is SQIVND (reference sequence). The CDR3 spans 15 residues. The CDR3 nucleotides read TGTGCCAGTAGTATGGCCCCAGGGAGCAATCAGCCCCAGCATTTT. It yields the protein CASSMAPGSNQPQHF.

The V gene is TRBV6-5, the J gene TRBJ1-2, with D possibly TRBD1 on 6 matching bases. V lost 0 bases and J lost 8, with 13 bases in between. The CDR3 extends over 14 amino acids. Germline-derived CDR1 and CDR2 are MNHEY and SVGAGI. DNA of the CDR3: TGTGCCAGCAGTTACTCGGGGGCAGTAAGAGGCTACACCTTC. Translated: CASSYSGAVRGYTF.

DNA for the CDR3: TGTGCCAGCAGTGACCCTGGACAGTACCTAGGAAACACCATATATTTT. Protein product: CASSDPGQYLGNTIYF. The chain links TRBV6-1 to TRBJ1-3; D perhaps matches TRBD1 (6 bases). The CDR3 consists of 16 residues. V was cut by 3 bases and J by 4 bases, with 16 bases left in between. Germline assignment: CDR1 MNHNS and CDR2 SASEGT.

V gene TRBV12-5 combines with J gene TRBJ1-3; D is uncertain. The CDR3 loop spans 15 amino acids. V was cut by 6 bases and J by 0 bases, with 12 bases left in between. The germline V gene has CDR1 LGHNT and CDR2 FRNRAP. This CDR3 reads CASGPGPSSGNTIYF. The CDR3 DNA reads TGTGCTAGTGGACCGGGTCCAAGCTCTGGAAACACCATATATTTT.

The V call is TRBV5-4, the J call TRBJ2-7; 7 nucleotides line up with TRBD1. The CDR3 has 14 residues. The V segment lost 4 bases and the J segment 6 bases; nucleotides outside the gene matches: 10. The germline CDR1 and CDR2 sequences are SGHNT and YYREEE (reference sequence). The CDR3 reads CASSRQGQRGEQYF. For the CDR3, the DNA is TGTGCCAGCAGCAGACAGGGCCAGAGGGGCGAGCAGTACTTC.

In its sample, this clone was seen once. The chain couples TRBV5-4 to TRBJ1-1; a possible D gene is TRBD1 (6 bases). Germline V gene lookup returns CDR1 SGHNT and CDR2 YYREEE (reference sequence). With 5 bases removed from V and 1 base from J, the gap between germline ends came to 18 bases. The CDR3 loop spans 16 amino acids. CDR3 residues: CASRKASTGRNTEAFF. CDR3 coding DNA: TGTGCCAGCAGAAAGGCCTCAACAGGGAGGAACACTGAAGCTTTCTTT.

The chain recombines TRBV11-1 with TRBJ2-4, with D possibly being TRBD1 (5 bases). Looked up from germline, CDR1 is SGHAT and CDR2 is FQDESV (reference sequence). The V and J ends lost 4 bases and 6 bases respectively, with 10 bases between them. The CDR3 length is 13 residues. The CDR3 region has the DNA TGTGCCAGCAGCTCGACAGACCTAAACATTCAGTACTTC. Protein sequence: CASSSTDLNIQYF.

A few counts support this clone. CDR3 bases: TGTGCCAGCAGCCAAGGAAGCTCAGGGAACACTGAAGCTTTCTTT. It encodes CASSQGSSGNTEAFF. The rearrangement joins TRBV3-1 (or the pseudogene TRBV3-2) to TRBJ1-1; D is unclear. Between the trimmed V and J ends, which lost 1 base and 1 base, there was a span of 10 bases. The CDR3 is made up of 15 amino acids. Germline CDR1 and CDR2: LGHDT and YNNKEL (reference sequence).

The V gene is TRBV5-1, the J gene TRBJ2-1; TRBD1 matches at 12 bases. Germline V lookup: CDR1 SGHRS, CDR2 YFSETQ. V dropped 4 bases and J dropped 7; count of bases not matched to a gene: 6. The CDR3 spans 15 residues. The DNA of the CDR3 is TGCGCCAGCAGCACCGGGACAGGGGGCGGGAATGAGCAGTTCTTC. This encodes CASSTGTGGGNEQFF.

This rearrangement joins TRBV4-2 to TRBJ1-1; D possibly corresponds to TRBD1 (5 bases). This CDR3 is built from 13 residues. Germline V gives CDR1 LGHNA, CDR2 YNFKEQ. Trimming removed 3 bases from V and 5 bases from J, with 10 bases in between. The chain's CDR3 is CASSQLQETEAFF. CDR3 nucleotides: TGTGCCAGCAGCCAGTTACAGGAAACTGAAGCTTTCTTT.

CDR3 nucleotides: TGTGCCAGTACCCCTAGTAGGGGACAACTCTCCTACAATGAGCAGTTCTTC. Its protein is CASTPSRGQLSYNEQFF. The chain recombines TRBV19 with TRBJ2-1, with D maybe TRBD1 (6 bases). In germline, CDR1 is LNHDA, CDR2 SQIVND (reference sequence). The CDR3 runs to 17 residues. Trimming shortened V by 7 bases and J by 0 bases, and 19 bases separated the two germline ends.

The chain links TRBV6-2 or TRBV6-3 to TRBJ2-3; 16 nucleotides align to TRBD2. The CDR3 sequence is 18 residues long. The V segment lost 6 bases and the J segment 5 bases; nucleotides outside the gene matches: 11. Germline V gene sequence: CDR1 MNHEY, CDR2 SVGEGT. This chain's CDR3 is CASSNRLGLAGGLDTQYF. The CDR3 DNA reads TGTGCCAGCAGCAACAGGTTGGGACTAGCGGGGGGGTTAGATACGCAGTATTTT.

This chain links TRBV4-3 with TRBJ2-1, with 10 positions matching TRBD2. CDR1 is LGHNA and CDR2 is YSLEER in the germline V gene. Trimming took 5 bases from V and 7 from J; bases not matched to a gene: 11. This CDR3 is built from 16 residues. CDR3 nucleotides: TGCGCCAGCAGCTCCCCCCTAGCGGGGGTAGGGAATGAGCAGTTCTTC. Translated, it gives CASSSPLAGVGNEQFF.

The CDR3: CASSVGQGDYEQYF. As DNA, the CDR3 is TGTGCCAGCAGCGTAGGACAGGGGGACTACGAGCAGTACTTC. The gene calls are TRBV9 and TRBJ2-7; TRBD1 aligns across 9 bases. This CDR3 has 14 residues. Germline V gene data show CDR1 as SGDLS and CDR2 as YYNGEE. V shed 0 bases, J shed 3 bases, and the junction held 1 base outside the gene matches.

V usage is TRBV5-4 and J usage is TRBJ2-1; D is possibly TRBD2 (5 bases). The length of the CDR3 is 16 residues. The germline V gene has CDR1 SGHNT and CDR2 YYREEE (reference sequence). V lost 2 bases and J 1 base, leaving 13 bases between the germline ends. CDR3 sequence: CASSFASGRSYNEQFF. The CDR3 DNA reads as TGTGCCAGCAGCTTCGCGAGCGGACGGTCCTACAATGAGCAGTTCTTC.

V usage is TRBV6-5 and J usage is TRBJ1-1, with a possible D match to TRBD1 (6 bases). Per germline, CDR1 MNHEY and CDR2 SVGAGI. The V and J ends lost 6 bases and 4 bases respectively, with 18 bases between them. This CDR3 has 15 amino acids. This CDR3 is CASRAAFLGGTEAFF. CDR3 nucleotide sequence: TGTGCCAGCAGAGCAGCTTTTTTAGGGGGCACTGAAGCTTTCTTT.

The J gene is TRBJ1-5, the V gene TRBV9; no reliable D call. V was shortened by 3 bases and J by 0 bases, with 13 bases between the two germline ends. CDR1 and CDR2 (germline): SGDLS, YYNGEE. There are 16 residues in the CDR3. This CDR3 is CASSEGRGDSNQPQHF. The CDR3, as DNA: TGTGCCAGCAGCGAAGGGAGAGGAGATAGCAATCAGCCCCAGCATTTT.

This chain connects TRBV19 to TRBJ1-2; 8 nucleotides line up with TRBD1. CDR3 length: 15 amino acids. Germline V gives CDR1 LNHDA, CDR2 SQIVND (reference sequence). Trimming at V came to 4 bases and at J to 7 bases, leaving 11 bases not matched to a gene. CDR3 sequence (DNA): TGTGCCAGTAGTACAGGGGGCGTTGGTCGGGGTGGCTACACCTTC. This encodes CASSTGGVGRGGYTF.

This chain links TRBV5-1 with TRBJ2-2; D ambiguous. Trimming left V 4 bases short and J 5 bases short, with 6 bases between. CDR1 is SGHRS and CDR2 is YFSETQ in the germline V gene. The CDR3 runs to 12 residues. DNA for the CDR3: TGCGCCAGCAGCCTAGAAACCGGGGAGCTGTTTTTT. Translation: CASSLETGELFF.

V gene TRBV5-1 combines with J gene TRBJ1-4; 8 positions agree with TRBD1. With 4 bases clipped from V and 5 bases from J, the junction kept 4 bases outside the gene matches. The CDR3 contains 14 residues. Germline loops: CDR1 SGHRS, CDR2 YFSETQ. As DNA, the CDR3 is TGCGCCAGCAGCCAACGGACAGGGAATGAAAAACTGTTTTTT. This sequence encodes CASSQRTGNEKLFF. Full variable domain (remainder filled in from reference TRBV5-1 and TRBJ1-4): KAGVTQTPRYLIKTRGQQVTLSCSPISGHRSVSWYQQTPGQGLQFLFEYFSETQRNKGNFPGRFSGRQFSNSRSEMNVSTLELGDSALYLCASSQRTGNEKLFFGSGTQLSVL.

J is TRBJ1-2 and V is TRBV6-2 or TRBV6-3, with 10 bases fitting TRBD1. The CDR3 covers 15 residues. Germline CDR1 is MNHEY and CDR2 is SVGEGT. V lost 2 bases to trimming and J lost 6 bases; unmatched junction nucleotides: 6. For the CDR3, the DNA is TGTGCCAGCAGTTACCGTCCCGGGACAGGGGATGGCTACACCTTC. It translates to CASSYRPGTGDGYTF.

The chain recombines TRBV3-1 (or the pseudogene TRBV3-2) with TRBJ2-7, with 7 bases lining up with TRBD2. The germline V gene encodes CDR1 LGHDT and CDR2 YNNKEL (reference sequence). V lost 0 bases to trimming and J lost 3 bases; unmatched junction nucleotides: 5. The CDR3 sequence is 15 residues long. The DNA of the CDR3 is TGTGCCAGCAGCCAAGATATCGGGGAGGGCTACGAGCAGTACTTC. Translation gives CASSQDIGEGYEQYF.

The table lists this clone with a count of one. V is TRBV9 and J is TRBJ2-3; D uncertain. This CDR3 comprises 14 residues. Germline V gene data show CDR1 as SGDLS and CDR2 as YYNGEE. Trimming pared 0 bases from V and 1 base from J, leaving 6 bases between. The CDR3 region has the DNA TGTGCCAGCAGCGTAGCTACAGGCACAGATACGCAGTATTTT. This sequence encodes CASSVATGTDTQYF. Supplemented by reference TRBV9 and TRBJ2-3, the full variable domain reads DSGVTQTPKHLITATGQRVTLRCSPRSGDLSVYWYQQSLDQGLQFLIQYYNGEERAKGNILERFSAQQFPDLHSELNLSSLELGDSALYFCASSVATGTDTQYFGPGTRLTVL.

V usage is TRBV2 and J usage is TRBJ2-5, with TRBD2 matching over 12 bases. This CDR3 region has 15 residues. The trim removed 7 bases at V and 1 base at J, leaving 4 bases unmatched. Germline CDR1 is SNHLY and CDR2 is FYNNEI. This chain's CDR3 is CASKLAGGSQETQYF. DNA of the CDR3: TGTGCCAGCAAACTAGCGGGGGGATCCCAAGAGACCCAGTACTTC.

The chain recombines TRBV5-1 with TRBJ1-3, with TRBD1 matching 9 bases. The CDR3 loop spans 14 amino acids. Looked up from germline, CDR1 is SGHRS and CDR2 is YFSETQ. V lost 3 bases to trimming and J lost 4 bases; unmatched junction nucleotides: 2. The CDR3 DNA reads TGCGCCAGCAGCTCACAGGGGGCCGGAAACACCATATATTTT. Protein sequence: CASSSQGAGNTIYF.